These 23 T cell receptor beta chains were all obtained from the same sample, sequenced in a study of shared clonotypes between healthy human individuals. Assay: immunoSEQ multiplex PCR; the TCRdb copy retains only in-frame clones and omits some. This table has 800,000 or so clones, approximately 97% appearing once. The naive CD8 fraction comprised CD45RO-negative cells positively selected for CCR7 and excluded terminally differentiated effector memory CD45RA+ cells. What was sequenced was naive CD8+ T cells sorted from blood. These receptors all stem from a man aged 25-45 years in good health.

This clone was seen just once. This rearrangement joins TRBV6-5 to TRBJ2-7, with D unclear. Trimming took 2 bases from V and 2 from J, leaving 10 bases between them. Germline V lookup: CDR1 MNHEY, CDR2 SVGAGI. This CDR3 is built from 14 residues. CDR3 residues: CASSYRTDAYEQYF. Here the CDR3 DNA reads TGTGCCAGCAGTTACCGGACCGATGCCTACGAGCAGTACTTC.

CDR3 amino acids: CASSFIQGGHEQYF. CDR3 coding DNA: TGTGCCAGCAGTTTCATACAGGGGGGCCACGAGCAGTACTTC. J is TRBJ2-7 and V is TRBV27; 8 positions agree with TRBD1. Trimming took 3 bases from V and 5 from J; bases not matched to a gene: 6. Germline lookup yields CDR1 MNHEY and CDR2 SMNVEV (reference sequence). The CDR3 runs 14 residues.

This sequence joins TRBV5-1 and TRBJ2-2; TRBD2 matches 12 bases. The germline V gene has CDR1 SGHRS and CDR2 YFSETQ. This CDR3 has 16 amino acids. The junction had 2 bases not matched to a gene; V was cut back by 1 base and J by 4 bases. CDR3 sequence reads: CASSLWTSGTTGELFF. Here the CDR3 DNA reads TGCGCCAGCAGCTTGTGGACTAGCGGGACCACCGGGGAGCTGTTTTTT.

V gene TRBV7-9 combines with J gene TRBJ2-7; TRBD2 is a possible D gene (5 bases). The CDR3 is made up of 13 amino acids. CDR1 and CDR2 from the germline V gene are SEHNR and FQNEAQ (reference sequence). V was shortened by 5 bases and J by 6 bases, with 14 bases between the two germline ends. CDR3 nucleotides: TGTGCCAGCAGCCCAACGGAGGCTCTCGAGCAGTACTTC. Encoded protein: CASSPTEALEQYF. Supplemented by reference TRBV7-9 and TRBJ2-7, the full variable domain reads DTGVSQNPRHKITKRGQNVTFRCDPISEHNRLYWYRQTLGQGPEFLTYFQNEAQLEKSRLLSDRFSAERPKGSFSTLEIQRTEQGDSAMYLCASSPTEALEQYFGPGTRLTVT.

This clone has just one count. The rearrangement joins TRBV7-2 to TRBJ2-7; D may be TRBD1 (6 bases). There are 14 residues in the CDR3. Between the trimmed V and J ends, which lost 4 bases and 4 bases, there was a span of 14 bases. Germline-derived CDR1 and CDR2 are SGHTA and FQGNSA. The CDR3 nucleotides are TGTGCCAGCAGCTACCCGGGACACTATTACGAGCAGTACTTC. Translation: CASSYPGHYYEQYF.

The chain is built from TRBV28 and TRBJ1-5; D not certain. Germline V gene sequence: CDR1 MDHEN, CDR2 SYDVKM. The CDR3 loop spans 12 amino acids. V was pared by 10 bases and J by 2 bases, with 9 bases between. The CDR3: CAIRSGNQPQHF. CDR3 nucleotides: TGTGCCATTAGGAGTGGCAATCAGCCCCAGCATTTT.

The CDR3 nucleotides are TGTGCCAGCAGCCAAAAAAAGGACTACTCAGGGGCCCGATTTTTTGTGGGCTTTTACGAGCAGTACTTC. It specifies CASSQKKDYSGARFFVGFYEQYF. This chain links TRBV14 with TRBJ2-7; either TRBD1 or TRBD2 may fit D (6 bases each). The CDR3 totals 23 residues. CDR1 SGHDN and CDR2 FVKESK come from the germline V gene. V shed 2 bases and J shed 4 bases, with 39 bases lying between them.

Concerning this clone itself: Other DNA sequences in the same sample also yield this CDR3. The chain combines TRBV5-1 with TRBJ2-7; a possible D gene is TRBD2 (6 bases). The CDR3 is 14 amino acids. The V end lost 0 bases, the J end lost 4 bases, and 11 bases lay between the germline ends. CDR1 and CDR2 from the germline V gene are SGHRS and YFSETQ. The CDR3, as DNA: TGCGCCAGCAGCTTGGAAGCGGGTCCATACGAGCAGTACTTC. Translating gives CASSLEAGPYEQYF.

The V and J genes are TRBV7-9 and TRBJ2-3, with 8 bases lining up with TRBD1. Trimming took 5 bases from V and 3 from J; bases not matched to a gene: 4. The CDR3 loop spans 14 amino acids. Germline V gene lookup returns CDR1 SEHNR and CDR2 FQNEAQ (reference sequence). The DNA of the CDR3 is TGTGCCAGCAGCAGGACAGGGAGGACAGATACGCAGTATTTT. Amino acids: CASSRTGRTDTQYF.

The chain joins TRBV6-5 to TRBJ2-7; possibly TRBD1 for D (6 bases). V was cut by 5 bases and J by 0 bases, with 14 bases left in between. This CDR3 contains 15 residues. From germline, CDR1 is MNHEY and CDR2 SVGAGI. The CDR3 is CASSQGLPTSYEQYF. DNA for the CDR3: TGTGCCAGCAGTCAGGGGCTCCCCACCTCCTACGAGCAGTACTTC.

The chain carries TRBV6-1 and TRBJ1-1; D is possibly TRBD1 (5 bases). The germline V gene has CDR1 MNHNS and CDR2 SASEGT. Trimming took off 10 bases at V and 5 bases at J, with 14 bases between the two ends. The CDR3 length is 12 residues. The CDR3 spells CATALRGTEAFF. The CDR3, as DNA: TGTGCCACCGCCTTACGGGGGACTGAAGCTTTCTTT.

The DNA of the CDR3 is TGCGCCAGCAGCTTGGAAGACGGGACATACTCTGAAGCTTTCTTT. Translating it yields CASSLEDGTYSEAFF. The rearrangement uses TRBV5-1 and TRBJ1-1, with a weak D call TRBD1 (6 bases). The germline CDR1 and CDR2 sequences are SGHRS and YFSETQ. V was shortened by 0 bases and J by 6 bases, with 15 bases between the two germline ends. The CDR3 consists of 15 residues.

This clone has a single count. This chain connects TRBV27 to TRBJ1-5; D ambiguous. CDR1 MNHEY and CDR2 SMNVEV come from the germline V gene (reference sequence). Trimming took off 1 base at V and 3 bases at J, with 7 bases between the two ends. The CDR3 contains 14 residues. The CDR3 spells CASSLLGPNQPQHF. The CDR3 DNA follows: TGTGCCAGCAGTTTATTAGGGCCCAATCAGCCCCAGCATTTT.

Concerning this clone: In the same sample, other DNA sequences code for this CDR3. This chain links TRBV2 with TRBJ1-5; D is undetermined. V lost 3 bases, J lost 0 bases, and 9 bases lay in between. The CDR3 length is 15 residues. Germline V CDR1 and CDR2: SNHLY, FYNNEI. The CDR3 reads CASSEGSYSNQPQHF. The CDR3 DNA reads as TGTGCCAGCAGTGAGGGCAGTTATAGCAATCAGCCCCAGCATTTT.

With regard to this clone: The identical CDR3 is also encoded by other nucleotide sequences in the sample. The chain carries TRBV29-1 and TRBJ2-7; 7 bases are shared with TRBD2. Losses at the gene ends were 6 bases for V and 0 bases for J; bases not matched to a gene: 5. This CDR3 spans 13 amino acids. Germline V gene data show CDR1 as SQVTM and CDR2 as ANQGSEA. CDR3 sequence reads: CSVTGGSSYEQYF. The CDR3 bases are TGCAGCGTGACCGGCGGGAGCTCCTACGAGCAGTACTTC.

The genes are TRBV7-3 and TRBJ2-7, with no clear D. V lost 5 bases to trimming and J lost 5 bases, with 13 bases between them. The CDR3 consists of 13 residues. The germline V gene has CDR1 SGHTA and CDR2 FQGTGA. The CDR3 DNA follows: TGTGCCAGCAGCCTGAACCTAGGTAACGAGCAGTACTTC. This encodes CASSLNLGNEQYF.

The J gene is TRBJ2-5, the V gene TRBV6-5; D remains unclear. With 6 bases removed from V and 7 bases from J, the gap between germline ends came to 21 bases. From germline, CDR1 is MNHEY and CDR2 SVGAGI. This CDR3 is built from 15 residues. Written as DNA, the CDR3 is TGTGCCAGCAGAAAAGGGCCAACCGCACCATGGACCCAGTACTTC. Translating gives CASRKGPTAPWTQYF.

The chain combines TRBV6-5 with TRBJ2-5; TRBD2 agrees at 12 bases. V dropped 4 bases and J dropped 5; count of bases not matched to a gene: 5. Germline V gene data show CDR1 as MNHEY and CDR2 as SVGAGI. CDR3 length: 15 amino acids. In DNA, the CDR3 is TGTGCCAGCAGTTTTCTAGCGGGAGGGCCTGAGACCCAGTACTTC. Its protein product is CASSFLAGGPETQYF.

This clone was observed once. V is TRBV28 and J is TRBJ2-2; D is uncertain. CDR3 length equals 13 residues. Germline assignment: CDR1 MDHEN and CDR2 SYDVKM. Trimming took 6 bases from V and 7 from J, leaving 12 bases between them. In DNA, the CDR3 is TGTGCCAGCAGCTCCCGGATCGGCGGGGAGCTGTTTTTT. It is translated as CASSSRIGGELFF. Combining the CDR3 with reference TRBV28 and TRBJ2-2 gives the whole variable domain DVKVTQSSRYLVKRTGEKVFLECVQDMDHENMFWYRQDPGLGLRLIYFSYDVKMKEKGDIPEGYSVSREKKERFSLILESASTNQTSMYLCASSSRIGGELFFGEGSRLTVL.

The chain links TRBV15 to TRBJ2-5, with D uncertain. Deletions cut 3 bases from V and 5 bases from J, with 10 bases between. This CDR3 has 13 amino acids. Germline CDR1 reads LNHNV; CDR2 reads YYDKDF (reference sequence). The CDR3 DNA reads TGTGCCACCAGCAGCAACCGAAGGGAGACCCAGTACTTC. Protein: CATSSNRRETQYF.

The chain couples TRBV5-8 to TRBJ2-7; 9 nucleotides line up with TRBD1. The ends lost 0 bases at V and 5 bases at J; junction bases unmatched: 6. The CDR3 contains 15 residues. Per germline, CDR1 SGHTS and CDR2 YDEGEE. For the CDR3, the DNA is TGTGCCAGCAGCTTGGGGGGGACAGGGATCCACGAGCAGTACTTC. Protein: CASSLGGTGIHEQYF.

As concerns this clone: The same CDR3 can be traced to other DNA sequences in this sample. The rearrangement joins TRBV14 to TRBJ2-7; 9 positions match TRBD1. The ends lost 4 bases at V and 3 bases at J; junction bases unmatched: 4. From germline, CDR1 is SGHDN and CDR2 FVKESK. There are 14 residues in the CDR3. The CDR3: CASSPPGQGYEQYF. CDR3 DNA: TGTGCCAGCAGCCCCCCGGGACAGGGCTACGAGCAGTACTTC.

The rearrangement links TRBV5-1 to TRBJ2-7; 8 nucleotides align to TRBD2. Trimming at V came to 1 base and at J to 2 bases, leaving 8 bases not matched to a gene. The CDR3 sequence is 16 residues long. Germline V gene data show CDR1 as SGHRS and CDR2 as YFSETQ. The CDR3, as DNA: TGCGCCAGCAGCTTGAGCAGCGGGAGCCTCACCTACGAGCAGTACTTC. Amino acid sequence: CASSLSSGSLTYEQYF.